This entry lists 14 T cell receptor beta chains sequenced from one sample in a study of Ad26.COV2.S vaccination and SARS-CoV-2 variants. Treatment in this sample: around 19 received Ad26.COV2.S at low or high dose, single or two shots; several received placebo; per-sample allocation not given. Specimens were obtained on day 63 following the first vaccine or placebo injection. Sequenced by immunoSEQ multiplex PCR; TCRdb stores in-frame clones only, minus some. The sample yields some 480,000 clones, around 88% seen once. The material sequenced was peripheral blood, taken in a trial of Ad26.COV2.S vaccine versus placebo. The receptors here all came from a person between 18 and 65 years old who received the Ad26.COV2.S COVID-19 vaccine or a placebo.

Written as DNA, the CDR3 is TGTGCCAGCAGCGAAAGTAATAGCAATCAGCCCCAGCATTTT. The encoded protein is CASSESNSNQPQHF. The chain couples TRBV9 to TRBJ1-5, with D hard to call. Trimming took off 3 bases at V and 0 bases at J, with 7 bases between the two ends. The CDR3 runs 14 residues. Germline CDR1 is SGDLS and CDR2 is YYNGEE. Looking up the rest from reference TRBV9 and TRBJ1-5 gives the full variable domain: DSGVTQTPKHLITATGQRVTLRCSPRSGDLSVYWYQQSLDQGLQFLIQYYNGEERAKGNILERFSAQQFPDLHSELNLSSLELGDSALYFCASSESNSNQPQHFGDGTRLSIL.

This clone was detected only once. V usage is TRBV13 and J usage is TRBJ2-7, with a possible D match to TRBD1 (6 bases). The germline V gene has CDR1 PRHDT and CDR2 FYEKMQ (reference sequence). The CDR3 is 15 residues long. Trimming shortened V by 0 bases and J by 0 bases, and 9 bases separated the two germline ends. The DNA of the CDR3 is TGTGCCAGCAGCTTAGGGGACAGAACCTCCTACGAGCAGTACTTC. As protein: CASSLGDRTSYEQYF.

The J gene is TRBJ2-1, the V gene TRBV9, with D possibly matching TRBD1 (6 bases). Between the trimmed V and J ends, which lost 1 base and 6 bases, there was a span of 11 bases. The CDR3 contains 14 residues. Looked up from germline, CDR1 is SGDLS and CDR2 is YYNGEE. CDR3 sequence: CASSVSGVFNEQFF. DNA for the CDR3: TGTGCCAGCAGCGTATCAGGGGTCTTCAATGAGCAGTTCTTC.

This rearrangement joins TRBV6-2 or TRBV6-3 to TRBJ1-1; D is uncertain. The CDR3 spans 14 residues. V dropped 0 bases and J dropped 1 base, with 6 bases sitting between them. Germline assignment: CDR1 MNHEY and CDR2 SVGEGT. This CDR3 reads CASSYSHRNTEAFF. The CDR3 DNA reads TGTGCCAGCAGTTACTCGCATCGGAACACTGAAGCTTTCTTT.

The chain combines TRBV27 with TRBJ1-5, with a possible D match to TRBD1 (6 bases). The CDR3 covers 16 residues. Germline CDR1 reads MNHEY; CDR2 reads SMNVEV (reference sequence). The V end lost 3 bases, the J end lost 1 base, and 13 bases lay between the germline ends. The CDR3 here is CASSFAGTPSNQPQHF. DNA for the CDR3: TGTGCCAGCAGTTTTGCCGGGACACCCAGCAATCAGCCCCAGCATTTT.

Comments on this clone: This sample also contains other DNA sequences that code for the same CDR3. The V call is TRBV11-3, the J call TRBJ2-2; TRBD2 matches at 8 bases. Germline assignment: CDR1 SGHNT and CDR2 YENEEA. After removal of 5 bases from V and 5 bases from J, the junction contained 4 bases not matched to a gene. The CDR3 totals 14 residues. The CDR3 nucleotides are TGTGCCAGCAGCAGCGGGAGTTCAACCGGGGAGCTGTTTTTT. Translating gives CASSSGSSTGELFF.

V usage is TRBV19 and J usage is TRBJ1-5; unclear D gene. This CDR3 has 15 amino acids. Trimming left V 3 bases short and J 3 bases short, with 12 bases between. Germline values: CDR1 LNHDA, CDR2 SQIVND (reference sequence). Written as DNA, the CDR3 is TGTGCCAGTAGTATCAGTCAGCGCCTCAATCAGCCCCAGCATTTT. Translating it yields CASSISQRLNQPQHF.

The chain employs TRBV5-8 and TRBJ1-4; 8 bases match TRBD1. V gave up 0 bases and J gave up 7 bases; unmatched junction bases: 5. CDR1 SGHTS and CDR2 YDEGEE come from the germline V gene. The CDR3 sequence is 15 residues long. The DNA for the CDR3 is TGTGCCAGCAGCTTGGGGCAGGGGGCGGTTGAAAAACTGTTTTTT. Residues: CASSLGQGAVEKLFF.

The chain employs TRBV30 and TRBJ1-5, with TRBD1 matching over 8 bases. With V trimmed by 5 bases and J by 2 bases, 2 bases remained unmatched. Germline V gives CDR1 GTSNPN, CDR2 SVGIG (reference sequence). There are 13 residues in the CDR3. CDR3 nucleotide sequence: TGTGCCTGGGCGGGACAGGGCAATCAGCCCCAGCATTTT. Its protein product is CAWAGQGNQPQHF.

The rearrangement uses TRBV5-1 and TRBJ2-3; D might be TRBD1 or TRBD2, each matching 6 bases. V lost 5 bases to trimming and J lost 1 base, with 14 bases between them. This CDR3 has 15 residues. Germline CDR1 reads SGHRS; CDR2 reads YFSETQ. The chain's CDR3 is CASRWGATGTDTQYF. In nucleotides, the CDR3 is TGCGCCAGCAGATGGGGGGCTACCGGCACAGATACGCAGTATTTT.

The rearrangement links TRBV7-2 to TRBJ2-7, with 11 bases matching TRBD2. This CDR3 is built from 15 residues. J lost 6 bases, V lost 5 bases, and 9 bases had no gene match. CDR1 is SGHTA and CDR2 is FQGNSA in the germline V gene. CDR3 residues: CASSTTSGRVGEQYF. The CDR3 DNA reads TGTGCCAGCAGCACCACTAGCGGGAGAGTTGGCGAGCAGTACTTC.

The CDR3 reads CASSFATTAYEQYF. For the CDR3, the DNA is TGTGCCAGCAGTTTCGCGACTACCGCCTACGAGCAGTACTTC. The J gene is TRBJ2-7, the V gene TRBV6-5, with D possibly matching TRBD2 (5 bases). Germline V gives CDR1 MNHEY, CDR2 SVGAGI. The CDR3 extends over 14 amino acids. Trimming removed 4 bases from V and 2 bases from J, with 12 bases in between.

J is TRBJ2-5 and V is TRBV6-5, with TRBD1 matching 7 bases. With 4 bases clipped from V and 7 bases from J, the junction kept 15 bases outside the gene matches. Germline V gene sequence: CDR1 MNHEY, CDR2 SVGAGI. The CDR3 runs 16 residues. CDR3 region: CASSSVKRGPGGTQYF. The DNA for the CDR3 is TGTGCCAGCAGTTCCGTAAAGAGGGGGCCCGGCGGGACCCAGTACTTC.

This clone was detected a few times. V gene TRBV6-5 combines with J gene TRBJ1-4; unclear D gene. The CDR3 is 10 amino acids. V was cut by 8 bases and J by 8 bases, with 6 bases left in between. From germline, CDR1 is MNHEY and CDR2 SVGAGI. CDR3 DNA sequence: TGTGCCAGCGGGCGGGAAAAACTGTTTTTT. This sequence encodes CASGREKLFF.